The 17 T cell receptor beta chains reported below all come from one sample, sequenced in a study of human T cells and chemical hapten exposure. Sample time point: patch test 2, 6 weeks after DPC sensitization. Treatment given: therapeutic diphenylcyclopropenone sensitization with weekly scalp DPC. One entry per CDR3 protein, called by TCRdb with MiXCR from the RACE reads. Of under 450,000 distinct CDR3 sequences in the sample, about 6% are singletons; the top ten hold more than 5.5%. The material was whole blood, obtained in connection with sensitization to the hapten diphenylcyclopropenone (DPC). Receptor source: a woman aged 18-30 years with alopecia areata. Some clones in this sample may be carry-over from other donors' samples.

This clonotype was counted a few times. The CDR3 nucleotides are TGTGCCAGCAGCTTAGTTCGGCTGAACACCGGGGAGCTGTTTTTT. Protein product: CASSLVRLNTGELFF. This chain connects TRBV7-8 to TRBJ2-2; D ambiguous. Germline CDR1 SGHVS, CDR2 FQNEAQ. The CDR3 contains 15 residues. The V and J ends lost 1 base and 1 base respectively, with 7 bases between them.

This clonotype occurred a few times. V usage is TRBV6-1 and J usage is TRBJ2-1; the match to TRBD2 covers 8 bases. J gave up 2 bases and V 6 bases, and 3 bases lay outside the gene matches. CDR1 is MNHNS, CDR2 SASEGT, per germline. The CDR3 runs 14 residues. For the CDR3, the DNA is TGTGCCAGCAGGCGGGGGGCGGCCTACAATGAGCAGTTCTTC. Amino acids: CASRRGAAYNEQFF.

The chain is built from TRBV3-1 and TRBJ2-2; D is undetermined. The CDR3 is 14 amino acids. In germline, CDR1 is LGHDT, CDR2 YNNKEL (reference sequence). Trimming pared 0 bases from V and 6 bases from J, leaving 8 bases between. In nucleotides, the CDR3 is TGTGCCAGCAGCCAAGACGAAGGGCCCGGGGAGCTGTTTTTT. Amino acids: CASSQDEGPGELFF.

The table lists this clonotype with a few counts. The chain recombines TRBV14 with TRBJ1-1, with D possibly TRBD1 on 5 matching bases. This CDR3 comprises 14 residues. The V gene's germline CDR1 is SGHDN and CDR2 FVKESK. V was clipped by 1 base and J by 5 bases, with 11 bases between them. CDR3 DNA: TGTGCCAGCAGCCAAGTTGATGGGGGAACTGAAGCTTTCTTT. Its translation is CASSQVDGGTEAFF.

To note about this clonotype: One end of the junction fails to match germline, which may point to a read error. The CDR3 region is CASSNSDRAMAPLHF. The CDR3 DNA is TGTGCCAGCAGTAACTCGGACAGGGCGATGGCACCCCTCCACTTT. This chain connects TRBV6-6 to TRBJ1-6, with 8 bases matching TRBD1. Germline V gives CDR1 MNHNY, CDR2 SVGAGI (reference sequence). This CDR3 has 15 amino acids.

Many counts were recorded for this clonotype. The CDR3 region is CSASKDRRSSYNSPLHF. In DNA form, the CDR3 reads TGCAGTGCTAGTAAGGACAGGCGGAGCTCCTATAATTCACCCCTCCACTTT. This sequence joins TRBV20-1 and TRBJ1-6; TRBD1 agrees at 7 bases. CDR3 length equals 17 residues. With V trimmed by 3 bases and J by 0 bases, 8 bases remained unmatched. Germline V gives CDR1 DFQATT, CDR2 SNEGSKA (reference sequence).

This chain uses TRBV6-6 with TRBJ2-1; TRBD1 might be the D (8 bases). CDR1 is MNHNY and CDR2 is SVGAGI in the germline V gene (reference sequence). Deletions cut 2 bases from V and 10 bases from J, with 15 bases between. The CDR3 extends over 14 amino acids. CDR3 sequence: CASSYRTGRGEQFF. CDR3 DNA sequence: TGTGCCAGCAGTTACAGGACAGGGAGGGGGGAGCAGTTCTTC.

This clonotype was counted at least ten times. CDR3 DNA sequence: TGTGCCAGCAGCCCCCTTAAGAGTCCAAAGGAGTCCTATGGCTACACCTTC. It yields the protein CASSPLKSPKESYGYTF. The V call is TRBV11-2, the J call TRBJ1-2; D uncertain. The CDR3 is 17 residues long. The germline CDR1 and CDR2 sequences are SGHAT and FQNNGV. Deletions cut 5 bases from V and 4 bases from J, with 23 bases between.

A few counts support this clonotype. The chain has TRBV7-8 and TRBJ2-5; the D gene is possibly TRBD2 (5 bases). Trimming left V 1 base short and J 5 bases short, with 14 bases between. The CDR3 is made up of 15 amino acids. The germline gives CDR1 SGHVS, CDR2 FQNEAQ. This chain's CDR3 is CASSLELASRETQYF. The CDR3 nucleotides read TGTGCCAGCAGCTTAGAATTGGCTAGCCGGGAGACCCAGTACTTC.

This clonotype was seen more than once but under ten times. The chain combines TRBV12-3 or TRBV12-4 with TRBJ1-1; D may be TRBD1 (5 bases). V was clipped by 5 bases and J by 11 bases, with 12 bases between them. The CDR3 totals 11 residues. The CDR3 DNA sequence: TGTGCCAGCAGTCAAGGGGCAGGGGCTTTCTTT. This encodes CASSQGAGAFF.

Many counts were recorded for this clonotype. The chain links TRBV5-1 to TRBJ2-3; a weak D match, TRBD1 (6 bases). Germline CDR1 reads SGHRS; CDR2 reads YFSETQ. Trimming removed 4 bases at V and 6 bases at J, with 18 bases between. The CDR3 loop spans 15 amino acids. This chain's CDR3 is CASSQQGPRGDTQYF. Written as DNA, the CDR3 is TGCGCCAGCAGCCAACAGGGTCCTAGAGGCGATACGCAGTATTTT. Drawing the rest from reference TRBV5-1 and TRBJ2-3, the complete variable domain is KAGVTQTPRYLIKTRGQQVTLSCSPISGHRSVSWYQQTPGQGLQFLFEYFSETQRNKGNFPGRFSGRQFSNSRSEMNVSTLELGDSALYLCASSQQGPRGDTQYFGPGTRLTVL.

This clonotype was seen at least ten times. The chain is built from TRBV6-2 or TRBV6-3 and TRBJ2-7, with TRBD1 matching 9 bases. From germline, CDR1 is MNHEY and CDR2 SVGEGT. V trimming: 6 bases; J trimming: 5 bases; junction bases outside the gene matches: 11. This CDR3 has 15 residues. CDR3 DNA: TGTGCCAGCAGCAGTAACAGGGGGCGAGGTGACGAGCAGTACTTC. This codes for CASSSNRGRGDEQYF.

This clonotype has just a few counts. The J gene is TRBJ2-7, the V gene TRBV4-1; 12 bases map to TRBD2. V lost 2 bases, J lost 3 bases, and 2 bases stayed unmatched. Germline CDR1 is MGHRA and CDR2 is YSYEKL. The CDR3 covers 15 residues. The chain's CDR3 is CASSQTSGGFYEQYF. CDR3 nucleotide sequence: TGCGCCAGCAGCCAAACTAGCGGGGGGTTCTACGAGCAGTACTTC.

This clonotype was found many times. This rearrangement joins TRBV6-1 to TRBJ1-4; 8 bases fit TRBD1. The germline CDR1 and CDR2 sequences are MNHNS and SASEGT. The trim removed 6 bases at V and 5 bases at J, leaving 8 bases unmatched. This CDR3 contains 15 residues. This chain's CDR3 is CASSLHRGKNEKLFF. The CDR3 nucleotides are TGTGCCAGCAGCCTCCACAGGGGGAAAAATGAAAAACTGTTTTTT.

This clonotype was observed many times. This chain joins TRBV7-6 and TRBJ1-6; D remains ambiguous. CDR3 size: 14 residues. The V end was cut by 4 bases, the J end by 8 bases, with 12 bases between. Per germline, CDR1 SGHVS and CDR2 FNYEAQ. The CDR3 spells CASSSAGRDSPLHF. CDR3 DNA sequence: TGTGCCAGCAGCTCGGCGGGCCGTGATTCACCCCTCCACTTT.

This clonotype was found a few times. V and J are TRBV19 and TRBJ2-2, with TRBD1 matching 7 bases. Trimming cost V 4 bases and J 3 bases; bases outside gene matches: 11. This CDR3 comprises 17 residues. Germline loops: CDR1 LNHDA, CDR2 SQIVND (reference sequence). DNA of the CDR3: TGTGCCAGTAGTAGCCATCCCGGGACAGCTGACACCGGGGAGCTGTTTTTT. Translating gives CASSSHPGTADTGELFF.

This clonotype was seen repeatedly, ten times or more. The genes are TRBV20-1 and TRBJ1-1; D unclear. Trimming removed 6 bases at V and 3 bases at J, with 14 bases between. The CDR3 has 13 residues. Germline lookup yields CDR1 DFQATT and CDR2 SNEGSKA (reference sequence). CDR3 loop: CSARGRADTEAFF. As DNA, the CDR3 is TGCAGTGCCCGGGGTCGGGCCGACACTGAAGCTTTCTTT.